The clone carrying this T cell receptor beta chain has a handful of counts. Its target is unknown. Assay: immunoSEQ multiplex PCR; the TCRdb copy retains only in-frame clones and omits some. This table holds over 70,000 clones, around four fifths found once. The sample comes from a study of graft-versus-host responses after intestinal transplantation. Study-wide results and caveats: The study associated peak circulating GvH clone levels with early post-transplant HvG declines. Researchers found GvH clones in recipient marrow, and some showed up first in ileum or blood.

With 2 bases clipped from V and 5 bases from J, the junction kept 9 bases outside the gene matches. The CDR3 is 16 residues long. The germline CDR1 and CDR2 sequences are MNHEY and SMNVEV (reference sequence). Specimen: unstimulated CD8+ T cells sorted from spleen or lymph node cells, collected before intestinal transplant. The TCR was taken from a human donor who received an intestinal transplant. The J gene is TRBJ2-1, the V gene TRBV27; 7 bases line up with TRBD2. For the CDR3, the DNA is TGTGCCAGCAGTTTAGGGGGTCTAGCGGTTAACAATGAGCAGTTCTTC. It translates to CASSLGGLAVNNEQFF.